This TCR beta chain emerged from a study of blood T cells in healthy people across ages. Trimming took 4 bases from V and 5 from J, leaving 18 bases between them. Germline-derived CDR1 and CDR2 are SGHRS and YFSETQ. The CDR3 spans 16 residues. The donors, aged roughly 6 to 100, were healthy Caucasians from Russia. It was with a sample-barcoded 5' primer and a J-beta primer mix that a second PCR of roughly 7 to 12 cycles was run. In TCRdb, the 5' RACE reads were re-called with MiXCR into one record per CDR3 protein. The data contain just over 800,000 distinct CDR3 sequences, under 80% of them singletons. This clonotype occurred a few times.

V gene TRBV5-1 combines with J gene TRBJ1-4, with no clear D. The clonotype originates from a man aged 30 to 45 in good health. The source material was blood. In DNA, the CDR3 is TGCGCCAGCAGCCTTGGTGGACGCCGGACCAATGAAAAACTGTTTTTT. Translating gives CASSLGGRRTNEKLFF.